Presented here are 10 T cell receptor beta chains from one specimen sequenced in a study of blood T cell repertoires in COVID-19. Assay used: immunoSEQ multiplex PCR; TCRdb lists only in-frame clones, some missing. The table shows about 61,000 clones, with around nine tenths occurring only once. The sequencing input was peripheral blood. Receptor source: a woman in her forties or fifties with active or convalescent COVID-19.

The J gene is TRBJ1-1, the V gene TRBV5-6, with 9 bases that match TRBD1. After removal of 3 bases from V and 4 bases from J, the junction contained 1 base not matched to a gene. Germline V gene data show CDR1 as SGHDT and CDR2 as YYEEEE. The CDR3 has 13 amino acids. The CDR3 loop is CASSWDRATEAFF. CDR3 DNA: TGTGCCAGCAGCTGGGACAGGGCCACTGAAGCTTTCTTT.

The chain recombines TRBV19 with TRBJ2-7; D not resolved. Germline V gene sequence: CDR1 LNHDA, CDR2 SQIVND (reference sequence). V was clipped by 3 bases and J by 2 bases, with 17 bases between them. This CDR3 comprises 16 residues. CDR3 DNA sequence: TGTGCCAGTAGTATGCGACGTACCCTAGAGGCCTACGAGCAGTACTTC. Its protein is CASSMRRTLEAYEQYF. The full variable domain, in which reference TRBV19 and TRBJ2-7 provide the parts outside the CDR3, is DGGITQSPKYLFRKEGQNVTLSCEQNLNHDAMYWYRQDPGQGLRLIYYSQIVNDFQKGDIAEGYSVSREKKESFPLTVTSAQKNPTAFYLCASSMRRTLEAYEQYFGPGTRLTVT.

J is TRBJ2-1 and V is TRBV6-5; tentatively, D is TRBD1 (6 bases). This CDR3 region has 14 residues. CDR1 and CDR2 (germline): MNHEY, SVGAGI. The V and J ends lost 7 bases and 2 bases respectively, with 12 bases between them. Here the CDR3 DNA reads TGTGCCAGCAATCAGGACAGAGCCTACAATGAGCAGTTCTTC. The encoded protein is CASNQDRAYNEQFF.

CDR3 sequence reads: CASSPAGGTVNEQFF. The CDR3 DNA follows: TGTGCCAGCAGCCCAGCGGGAGGGACCGTCAATGAGCAGTTCTTC. The V gene is TRBV9, the J gene TRBJ2-1, with 10 bases lining up with TRBD2. This CDR3 has 15 residues. The V segment lost 4 bases and the J segment 6 bases; nucleotides outside the gene matches: 7. Germline lookup yields CDR1 SGDLS and CDR2 YYNGEE. The full variable domain, completed using reference TRBV9 and TRBJ2-1, is DSGVTQTPKHLITATGQRVTLRCSPRSGDLSVYWYQQSLDQGLQFLIQYYNGEERAKGNILERFSAQQFPDLHSELNLSSLELGDSALYFCASSPAGGTVNEQFFGPGTRLTVL.

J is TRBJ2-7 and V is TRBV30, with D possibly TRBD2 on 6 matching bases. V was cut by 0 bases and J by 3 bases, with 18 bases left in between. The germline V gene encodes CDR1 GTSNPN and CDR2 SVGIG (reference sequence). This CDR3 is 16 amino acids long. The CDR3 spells CAWSVLTLDGSYEQYF. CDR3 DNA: TGTGCCTGGAGTGTACTTACCCTGGACGGGAGCTACGAGCAGTACTTC.

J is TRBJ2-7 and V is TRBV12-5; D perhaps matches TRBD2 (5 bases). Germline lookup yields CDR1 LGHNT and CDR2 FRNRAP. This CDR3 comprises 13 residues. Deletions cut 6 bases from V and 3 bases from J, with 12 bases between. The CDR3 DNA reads TGTGCTAGTGGGGCGGGCAGTTTCTACGAGCAGTACTTC. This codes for CASGAGSFYEQYF.

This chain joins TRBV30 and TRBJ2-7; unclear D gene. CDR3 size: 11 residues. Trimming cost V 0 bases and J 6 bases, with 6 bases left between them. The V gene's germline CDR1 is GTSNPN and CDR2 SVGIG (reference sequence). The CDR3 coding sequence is TGTGCCTGGAGTGTACAGCTCGAGCAGTACTTC. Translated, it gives CAWSVQLEQYF.

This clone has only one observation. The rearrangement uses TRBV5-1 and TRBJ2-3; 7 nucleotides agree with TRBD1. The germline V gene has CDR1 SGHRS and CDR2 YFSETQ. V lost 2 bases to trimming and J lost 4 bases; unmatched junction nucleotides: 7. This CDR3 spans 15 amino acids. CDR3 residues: CASSLYETGSDTQYF. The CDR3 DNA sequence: TGCGCCAGCAGCTTATACGAGACAGGGTCAGATACGCAGTATTTT.

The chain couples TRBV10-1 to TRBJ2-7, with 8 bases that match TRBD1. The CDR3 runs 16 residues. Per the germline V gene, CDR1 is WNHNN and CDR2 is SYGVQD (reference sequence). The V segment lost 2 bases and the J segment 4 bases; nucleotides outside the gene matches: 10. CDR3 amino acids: CASSELGQGVGYEQYF. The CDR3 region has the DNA TGCGCCAGCAGTGAGCTCGGACAGGGTGTGGGATACGAGCAGTACTTC.

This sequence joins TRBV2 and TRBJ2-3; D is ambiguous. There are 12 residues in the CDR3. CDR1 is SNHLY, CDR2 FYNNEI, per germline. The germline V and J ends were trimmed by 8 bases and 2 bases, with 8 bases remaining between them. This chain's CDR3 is CASAADTDTQYF. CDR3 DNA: TGTGCCAGCGCGGCAGACACAGATACGCAGTATTTT.